This T cell receptor (beta chain) derives from a study of T cells in Graves' hyperthyroidism and ophthalmopathy. Whole-study findings and limits: Ophthalmopathy was told apart from stable hyperthyroidism by a 13 V-J model. Expanded thyroid clonotypes (above 0.001) were mostly also found in blood. The model's output predicted ophthalmopathy at a median of around 7 months prior to onset.

The ends lost 4 bases at V and 9 bases at J; junction bases unmatched: 4. The CDR3 loop spans 13 amino acids. The germline V gene has CDR1 LGHDT and CDR2 YNNKEL (reference sequence). TCR beta CDR3 regions were amplified from RNA transcripts. With the HTBI primer set, the TCR CDR3 went through a first round of RT-PCR. TCRdb reanalysed the multiplex PCR reads using MiXCR and keeps one entry per CDR3 protein. The table includes over 250,000 distinct CDR3 sequences, approximately 17% detected once. This clonotype showed up many times. What it binds is not known. What was sequenced was blood. The V and J genes are TRBV3-1 and TRBJ2-1; 9 bases align to TRBD1. The clonotype originates from a woman aged 60-70 years with Graves' ophthalmopathy. The CDR3 coding sequence is TGTGCCAGCAGCCGGGGACAGGGAGGTGAGCAGTTCTTC. Translated, it gives CASSRGQGGEQFF.